The source of this TCR beta chain is a study of Graves' ophthalmopathy and Graves' hyperthyroidism. RNA transcripts were the source from which TCR beta CDR3 regions were amplified. The first round was an RT-PCR with HTBI primers, and the second round was a multiplex PCR. One entry per CDR3 protein, called by TCRdb with MiXCR from the multiplex PCR reads. The table lists approximately 210,000 distinct CDR3 sequences, under 25% of them singletons. As regards this clonotype: Its antigen is unknown. A much more abundant neighbour one base away suggests this may be a read error. This likely comes from a read error, as the CDR3 has no conserved phenylalanine or tryptophan at its end.

The germline CDR1 and CDR2 sequences are SGHRS and YFSETQ. After removal of 7 bases from V and 4 bases from J, the junction contained 6 bases not matched to a gene. This CDR3 spans 15 amino acids. Whole-study findings and limits: In separating ophthalmopathy from stable hyperthyroidism, a 13-signature model achieved 85% to 90% sensitivity and approximately 81% specificity. Most clonotypes expanded in thyroid above 0.001 frequency were present in blood too.

Among the exclusions were patients with other autoimmune diseases, uncontrolled infections, pregnancy or lactation. The PBMC fraction was derived from roughly 10 ml of fresh peripheral blood. This receptor was obtained from a woman aged 45-65 years with Graves' ophthalmopathy. Sequencing was carried out using peripheral blood. V usage is TRBV5-1 and J usage is TRBJ2-2; 11 bases match TRBD2. The CDR3: CASQPGLAATGELFL. CDR3 in DNA: TGCGCCAGCCAACCGGGACTAGCGGCCACCGGGGAGCTGTTTCTT.